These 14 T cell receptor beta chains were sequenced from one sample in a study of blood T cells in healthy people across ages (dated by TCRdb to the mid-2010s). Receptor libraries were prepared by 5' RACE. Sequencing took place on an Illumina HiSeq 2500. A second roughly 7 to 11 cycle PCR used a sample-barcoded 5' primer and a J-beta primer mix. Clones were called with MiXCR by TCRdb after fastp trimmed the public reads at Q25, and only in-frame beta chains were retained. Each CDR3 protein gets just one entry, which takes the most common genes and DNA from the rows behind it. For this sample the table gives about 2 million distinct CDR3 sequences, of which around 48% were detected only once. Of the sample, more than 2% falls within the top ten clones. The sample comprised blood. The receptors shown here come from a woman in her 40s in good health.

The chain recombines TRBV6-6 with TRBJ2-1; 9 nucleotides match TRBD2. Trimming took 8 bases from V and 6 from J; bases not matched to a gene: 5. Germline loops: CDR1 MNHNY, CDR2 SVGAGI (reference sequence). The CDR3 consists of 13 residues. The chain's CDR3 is CASGRAGGNEQFF. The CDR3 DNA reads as TGTGCCAGCGGACGAGCGGGGGGCAATGAGCAGTTCTTC.

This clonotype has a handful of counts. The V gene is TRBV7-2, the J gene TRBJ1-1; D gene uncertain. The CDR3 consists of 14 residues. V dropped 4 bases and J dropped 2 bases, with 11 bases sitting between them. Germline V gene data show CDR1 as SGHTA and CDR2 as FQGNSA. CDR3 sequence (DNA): TGTGCCAGCAGCTCGAGAATGGGAAACACTGAAGCTTTCTTT. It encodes CASSSRMGNTEAFF.

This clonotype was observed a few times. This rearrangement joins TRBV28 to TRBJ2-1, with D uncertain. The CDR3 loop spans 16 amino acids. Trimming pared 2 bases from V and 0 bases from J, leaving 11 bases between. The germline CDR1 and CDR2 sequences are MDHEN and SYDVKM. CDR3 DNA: TGTGCCAGCAGTTTAAGTAGCCAGAGCTCCTACAATGAGCAGTTCTTC. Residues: CASSLSSQSSYNEQFF.

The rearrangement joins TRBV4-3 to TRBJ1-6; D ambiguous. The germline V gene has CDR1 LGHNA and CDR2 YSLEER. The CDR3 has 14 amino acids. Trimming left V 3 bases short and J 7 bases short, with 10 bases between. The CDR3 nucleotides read TGCGCCAGCAGCCACACAGCGAGGAATTCACCCCTCCACTTT. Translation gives CASSHTARNSPLHF.

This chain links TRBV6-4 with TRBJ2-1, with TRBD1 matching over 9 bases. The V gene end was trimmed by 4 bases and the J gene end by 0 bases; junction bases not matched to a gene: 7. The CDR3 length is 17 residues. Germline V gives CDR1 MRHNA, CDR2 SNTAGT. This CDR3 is CASSATPGQGSYNEQFF. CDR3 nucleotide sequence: TGTGCCAGCAGTGCAACGCCGGGACAGGGCTCCTACAATGAGCAGTTCTTC.

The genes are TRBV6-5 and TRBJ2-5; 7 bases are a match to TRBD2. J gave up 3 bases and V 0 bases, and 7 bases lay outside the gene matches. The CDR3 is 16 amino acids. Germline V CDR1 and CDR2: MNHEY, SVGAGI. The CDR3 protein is CASSYSTGGGEETQYF. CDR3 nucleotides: TGTGCCAGCAGTTACTCCACTGGGGGAGGGGAAGAGACCCAGTACTTC.

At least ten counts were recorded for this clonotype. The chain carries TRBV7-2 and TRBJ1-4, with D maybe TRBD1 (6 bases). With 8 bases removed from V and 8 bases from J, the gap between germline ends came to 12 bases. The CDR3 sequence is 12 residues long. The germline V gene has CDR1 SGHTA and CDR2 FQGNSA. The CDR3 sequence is CASRQGGEKLFF. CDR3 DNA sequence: TGTGCCAGCCGCCAAGGGGGGGAAAAACTGTTTTTT.

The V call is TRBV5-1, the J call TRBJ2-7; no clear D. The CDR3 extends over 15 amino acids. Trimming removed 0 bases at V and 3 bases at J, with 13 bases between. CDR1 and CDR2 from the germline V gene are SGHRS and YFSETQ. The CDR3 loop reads CASSLEQRGYYEQYF. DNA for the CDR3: TGCGCCAGCAGCTTGGAACAGCGCGGATACTACGAGCAGTACTTC.

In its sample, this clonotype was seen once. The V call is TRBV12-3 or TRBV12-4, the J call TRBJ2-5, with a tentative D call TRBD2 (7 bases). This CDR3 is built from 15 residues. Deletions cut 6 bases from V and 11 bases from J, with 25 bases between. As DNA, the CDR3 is TGTGCCAGCAGACCTACTACAGGGCCCCTTAGCGGGCAGTACTTC. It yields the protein CASRPTTGPLSGQYF.

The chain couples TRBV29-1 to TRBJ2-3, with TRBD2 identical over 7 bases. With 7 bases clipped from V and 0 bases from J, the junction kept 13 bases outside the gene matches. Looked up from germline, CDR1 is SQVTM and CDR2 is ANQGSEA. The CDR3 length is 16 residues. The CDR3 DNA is TGCAGCGCTCGAGCGGGGTGGGGGTTGAGCACAGATACGCAGTATTTT. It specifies CSARAGWGLSTDTQYF.

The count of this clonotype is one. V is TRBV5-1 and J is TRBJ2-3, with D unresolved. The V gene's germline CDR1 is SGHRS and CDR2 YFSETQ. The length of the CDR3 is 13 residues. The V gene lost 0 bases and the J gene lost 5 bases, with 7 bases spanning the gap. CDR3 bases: TGCGCCAGCAGCTTGGACATCGGAGATACGCAGTATTTT. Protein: CASSLDIGDTQYF.

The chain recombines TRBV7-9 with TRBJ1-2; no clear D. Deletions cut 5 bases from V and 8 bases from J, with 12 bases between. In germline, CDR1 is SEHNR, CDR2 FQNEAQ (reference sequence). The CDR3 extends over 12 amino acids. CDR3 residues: CASSTQTGGYTF. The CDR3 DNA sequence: TGTGCCAGCAGCACCCAAACCGGGGGCTACACCTTC.

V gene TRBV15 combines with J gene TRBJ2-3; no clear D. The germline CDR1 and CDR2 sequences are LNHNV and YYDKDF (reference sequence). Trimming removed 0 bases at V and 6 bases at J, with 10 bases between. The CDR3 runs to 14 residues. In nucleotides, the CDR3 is TGTGCCACCAGCAGAGATCGCTCGGGCGATACGCAGTATTTT. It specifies CATSRDRSGDTQYF.

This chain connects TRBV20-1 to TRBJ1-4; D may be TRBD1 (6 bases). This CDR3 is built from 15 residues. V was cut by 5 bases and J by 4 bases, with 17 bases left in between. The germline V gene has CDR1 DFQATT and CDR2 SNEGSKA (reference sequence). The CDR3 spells CSAPYPRGLNEKLFF. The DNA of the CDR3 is TGCAGTGCTCCTTACCCCAGGGGCCTTAATGAAAAACTGTTTTTT.